This T cell receptor beta chain was profiled in a study of spatial heterogeneity in lung cancer. Study background: In the raw reads, each unique TCR and UMI combination was present more than ten times on average. Study-wide points: Tumor T cell coverage was estimated at 5.5% to 7% for alpha and under 15% for beta chains. It was found that expanded intratumoral alpha and beta TCR counts tracked tumor mutation counts.

The time point: sample taken at primary tumor resection. Patients with untreated early-stage non-small cell lung cancer, numbering 72, were the donors. Tumor, nontumor lung or frozen PBMC supplied whole RNA, sequenced without sorting. This clonotype is labeled medium-sized. Its antigen is currently unknown. This beta chain represents an off-target read in a library built for alpha chains; its size is of limited meaning. TCRdb redid the calling of the 5' RACE reads with MiXCR, one entry per CDR3 protein. This repertoire shows some 5,500 distinct CDR3 sequences, roughly 15% found once; its top ten account for about 10%. The sample in question was lung tumor tissue, obtained at surgery. The receptor was derived from a male donor with early-stage non-small cell lung cancer.

The CDR3, as DNA: TGTGCCAGCAGCAGAAGCGGGAACAACCTCTACGAGCAGTACTTC. Its translation: CASSRSGNNLYEQYF. This chain connects TRBV6-5 to TRBJ2-7; 7 bases are shared with TRBD2. Per germline, CDR1 MNHEY and CDR2 SVGAGI. Losses at the gene ends were 6 bases for V and 3 bases for J; bases not matched to a gene: 11. CDR3 length: 15 amino acids.